A single sample is the source of the 25 T cell receptor beta chains below, sequenced in a study of shared clonotypes between healthy human individuals. The repertoire was sequenced with immunoSEQ multiplex PCR; TCRdb's copy has only in-frame clones and lacks some. This table has 1 million to 1.3 million clones, around 78% appearing once. Sequencing used memory CD4+ T cells from PBMCs. Subset in this sample: CD45RA-negative fraction. All receptors derive from a man aged 18 to 30 in good health. Some clones in this sample may be carry-over from other donors' samples.

In its sample, this clone was seen many times. The gene calls are TRBV28 and TRBJ2-2; 10 positions agree with TRBD2. The CDR3 consists of 17 residues. CDR1 and CDR2 from the germline V gene are MDHEN and SYDVKM. The J segment lost 0 bases and the V segment lost 7 bases, leaving 8 bases of the junction unmatched. The CDR3 DNA reads TGTGCCAGCATTGGACTAGCGGACCCATCGAACACCGGGGAGCTGTTTTTT. Amino acids: CASIGLADPSNTGELFF.

This rearrangement joins TRBV2 to TRBJ2-1; maybe TRBD2 (5 bases). Looked up from germline, CDR1 is SNHLY and CDR2 is FYNNEI. The germline V and J ends were trimmed by 7 bases and 5 bases, with 18 bases remaining between them. The CDR3 extends over 15 amino acids. CDR3 region: CASILVRLADNEQFF. The CDR3 nucleotides are TGTGCCAGCATCTTGGTGAGGCTAGCAGACAATGAGCAGTTCTTC.

The CDR3: CASSVRGQGYGYTF. The CDR3 DNA follows: TGTGCCAGCAGCGTCAGGGGACAGGGGTATGGCTACACCTTC. This chain links TRBV9 with TRBJ1-2; 10 bases are shared with TRBD1. The germline CDR1 and CDR2 sequences are SGDLS and YYNGEE. V shed 2 bases, J shed 5 bases, and the junction held 3 bases outside the gene matches. CDR3 size: 14 residues. Using reference TRBV9 and TRBJ1-2 for the parts outside the CDR3, the full variable domain is DSGVTQTPKHLITATGQRVTLRCSPRSGDLSVYWYQQSLDQGLQFLIQYYNGEERAKGNILERFSAQQFPDLHSELNLSSLELGDSALYFCASSVRGQGYGYTFGSGTRLTVV.

The V and J genes are TRBV27 and TRBJ1-5; no reliable D call. V lost 7 bases to trimming and J lost 2 bases, with 15 bases between them. Germline CDR1 is MNHEY and CDR2 is SMNVEV (reference sequence). CDR3 length: 15 amino acids. CDR3 nucleotide sequence: TGTGCCAGCATCGAGGACGGGGATCGCAATCAGCCCCAGCATTTT. Protein: CASIEDGDRNQPQHF.

This sequence joins TRBV5-4 and TRBJ2-1, with 7 bases that match TRBD1. The germline V gene encodes CDR1 SGHNT and CDR2 YYREEE (reference sequence). After removal of 4 bases from V and 2 bases from J, the junction contained 9 bases not matched to a gene. The CDR3 contains 16 residues. DNA of the CDR3: TGTGCCAGCAGCGAGGGACAGCGACGAACCTACAATGAGCAGTTCTTC. Amino acid sequence: CASSEGQRRTYNEQFF.

The V call is TRBV12-5, the J call TRBJ1-5, with TRBD1 matching over 8 bases. J lost 6 bases, V lost 6 bases, and 4 bases had no gene match. The CDR3 consists of 13 residues. Per the germline V gene, CDR1 is LGHNT and CDR2 is FRNRAP. The CDR3 sequence is CASGRGQGQPQHF. CDR3 in DNA: TGTGCTAGTGGACGCGGACAGGGTCAGCCCCAGCATTTT.

Regarding this clone: The junction does not match germline at one end; this may be a read error. The rearrangement joins TRBV27 to TRBJ2-4, with 7 nucleotides matching TRBD1. The CDR3 is 12 amino acids. Germline lookup yields CDR1 MNHEY and CDR2 SMNVEV (reference sequence). Here the CDR3 reads CASSFRDREWHF. The DNA of the CDR3 is TGTGCCAGCAGTTTTCGTGACAGGGAGTGGCACTTC.

In this sample, this clone turned up a few times. The gene calls are TRBV29-1 and TRBJ1-4; TRBD1 matches 7 bases. Germline V gene sequence: CDR1 SQVTM, CDR2 ANQGSEA. V dropped 4 bases and J dropped 7; count of bases not matched to a gene: 9. This CDR3 region has 14 residues. The CDR3 sequence is CSVGGGGAGEKLFF. CDR3 nucleotides: TGCAGCGTTGGTGGAGGGGGCGCGGGTGAAAAACTGTTTTTT.

This chain links TRBV2 with TRBJ2-7, with D perhaps TRBD1 (6 bases). Trimming took 4 bases from V and 6 from J, leaving 16 bases between them. Germline loops: CDR1 SNHLY, CDR2 FYNNEI. The CDR3 totals 14 residues. CDR3 sequence: CASSARTQGAEQYF. Written as DNA, the CDR3 is TGTGCCAGCAGTGCCCGGACACAGGGCGCCGAGCAGTACTTC.

To note about this clone: Since a much larger clone is just one base distant, this may be a read error. The chain carries TRBV11-2 and TRBJ1-1; the match to TRBD1 covers 9 bases. Looked up from germline, CDR1 is SGHAT and CDR2 is FQNNGV. V lost 5 bases and J lost 3; bases outside the gene matches: 1. This CDR3 contains 13 residues. CDR3 nucleotides: TGTGCCAGCAGCCGGGACAGGGACACTGAAGCTTTCTTT. The encoded protein is CASSRDRDTEAFF.

A single count supports this clone. The V gene is TRBV11-1, the J gene TRBJ2-7, with D perhaps TRBD1 or TRBD2 (5 bases each). Germline V gene sequence: CDR1 SGHAT, CDR2 FQDESV (reference sequence). The CDR3 is made up of 15 amino acids. V was clipped by 1 base and J by 2 bases, with 12 bases between them. CDR3 coding DNA: TGTGCCAGCAGCTTAGAACGGGGCTCCCCCTACGAGCAGTACTTC. Residues: CASSLERGSPYEQYF.

The rearrangement links TRBV4-2 to TRBJ2-5, with D possibly called TRBD1 or TRBD2 (6 bases each). The J call is uncertain, as TRBJ2-7 better fits the DNA end. CDR3 length equals 14 residues. From germline, CDR1 is LGHNA and CDR2 YNFKEQ. For the CDR3, the DNA is TGTGCCAGCAGCCGGGGGGCTGGGGCCTACGAGCAGTACTTC. Translation gives CASSRGAGAYEQYF.

This clone has only one observation. The chain links TRBV25-1 to TRBJ2-3, with D perhaps matching TRBD2 (6 bases). The CDR3 length is 14 residues. The V gene's germline CDR1 is MGHDK and CDR2 SYGVNS. V lost 6 bases, J lost 3 bases, and 13 bases lay in between. The CDR3 loop reads CASSDSGVTDTQYF. CDR3 sequence (DNA): TGTGCCAGCAGCGATTCGGGGGTGACAGATACGCAGTATTTT. Complete variable domain (other parts from reference TRBV25-1 and TRBJ2-3): EADIYQTPRYLVIGTGKKITLECSQTMGHDKMYWYQQDPGMELHLIHYSYGVNSTEKGDLSSESTVSRIRTEHFPLTLESARPSHTSQYLCASSDSGVTDTQYFGPGTRLTVL.

This clone has just one count. The chain combines TRBV7-9 with TRBJ2-7; D gene ambiguous. Trimming took 4 bases from V and 2 from J, leaving 12 bases between them. The CDR3 totals 14 residues. Germline V gives CDR1 SEHNR, CDR2 FQNEAQ (reference sequence). CDR3 DNA sequence: TGTGCCAGCAGCTCGTTTAGGCAAACCTACGAGCAGTACTTC. It codes for CASSSFRQTYEQYF.

The genes are TRBV9 and TRBJ1-2; tentatively, D is TRBD1 (6 bases). V shed 1 base and J shed 4 bases, with 17 bases lying between them. Per the germline V gene, CDR1 is SGDLS and CDR2 is YYNGEE. The CDR3 length is 16 residues. The CDR3 sequence is CASSVTPQEGGYGYTF. In DNA, the CDR3 is TGTGCCAGCAGCGTAACCCCTCAAGAGGGGGGCTATGGCTACACCTTC.

The CDR3 DNA sequence: TGTGCCAGCAGTTTATTATCCGGGGGAAACACTGAAGCTTTCTTT. Its translation: CASSLLSGGNTEAFF. The chain is built from TRBV28 and TRBJ1-1, with a weak D call TRBD1 (5 bases). The V gene's germline CDR1 is MDHEN and CDR2 SYDVKM. Deletions cut 1 base from V and 2 bases from J, with 11 bases between. CDR3 size: 15 residues.

The V call is TRBV2, the J call TRBJ2-3; either TRBD1 or TRBD2 may fit D (6 bases each). Germline V lookup: CDR1 SNHLY, CDR2 FYNNEI. This CDR3 has 12 residues. Between the trimmed V and J ends, which lost 6 bases and 6 bases, there was a span of 10 bases. The CDR3 DNA follows: TGTGCCAGCAGAGGGGGGAGTGATACGCAGTATTTT. Its protein product is CASRGGSDTQYF.

This chain connects TRBV4-1 to TRBJ1-2; D not resolved. The length of the CDR3 is 12 residues. Trimming took 1 base from V and 7 from J, leaving 7 bases between them. The germline gives CDR1 MGHRA, CDR2 YSYEKL. CDR3 bases: TGCGCCAGCAGCCAAGGCGGCGTTGGCTACACCTTC. Its protein product is CASSQGGVGYTF.

This chain links TRBV28 with TRBJ2-3, with 7 bases fitting TRBD2. The CDR3 loop spans 16 amino acids. J gave up 5 bases and V 6 bases, and 14 bases lay outside the gene matches. CDR1 is MDHEN, CDR2 SYDVKM, per germline. CDR3 residues: CASRPQAGYRGDTQYF. CDR3 bases: TGTGCCAGCAGACCCCAAGCGGGATACCGGGGAGATACGCAGTATTTT. The variable domain in full, completed from reference TRBV28 and TRBJ2-3, reads DVKVTQSSRYLVKRTGEKVFLECVQDMDHENMFWYRQDPGLGLRLIYFSYDVKMKEKGDIPEGYSVSREKKERFSLILESASTNQTSMYLCASRPQAGYRGDTQYFGPGTRLTVL.

The V gene is TRBV19, the J gene TRBJ2-7; possibly TRBD2 for D (5 bases). This CDR3 contains 13 residues. The germline V and J ends were trimmed by 1 base and 4 bases, with 8 bases remaining between them. The germline gives CDR1 LNHDA, CDR2 SQIVND (reference sequence). CDR3 loop: CASSIGGRYEQYF. CDR3 nucleotides: TGTGCCAGTAGTATAGGCGGGCGGTACGAGCAGTACTTC.

The CDR3 spells CASSLSEGAGNYGYTF. CDR3 DNA sequence: TGTGCCAGCAGCTTGTCCGAGGGGGCAGGAAACTATGGCTACACCTTC. This chain uses TRBV5-4 with TRBJ1-2; TRBD1 matches 7 bases. Trimming cost V 1 base and J 2 bases; bases outside gene matches: 8. Germline-derived CDR1 and CDR2 are SGHNT and YYREEE (reference sequence). The CDR3 has 16 amino acids.

The chain has TRBV28 and TRBJ1-1; TRBD1 is a possible D gene (5 bases). Germline V CDR1 and CDR2: MDHEN, SYDVKM. Between the trimmed V and J ends, which lost 6 bases and 7 bases, there was a span of 15 bases. The CDR3 sequence is 13 residues long. CDR3: CASRKFRVIEAFF. The CDR3 bases are TGTGCCAGCAGGAAATTCAGGGTGATTGAAGCTTTCTTT.

The V gene is TRBV5-1, the J gene TRBJ2-7; the match to TRBD2 covers 7 bases. V was clipped by 3 bases and J by 5 bases; unmatched bases: 11. This CDR3 spans 15 amino acids. The germline CDR1 and CDR2 sequences are SGHRS and YFSETQ. Here the CDR3 DNA reads TGCGCCAGCAGCTCCAGTCCAGGGAGGGGCCACGAGCAGTACTTC. It translates to CASSSSPGRGHEQYF.

The DNA for the CDR3 is TGTGCCAGCAGACGGGAGGGGAGGGACGAGCAGTACTTC. Amino acids: CASRREGRDEQYF. V usage is TRBV25-1 and J usage is TRBJ2-7, with 8 bases aligning to TRBD2. There are 13 residues in the CDR3. The trim removed 6 bases at V and 5 bases at J, leaving 6 bases unmatched. Germline lookup yields CDR1 MGHDK and CDR2 SYGVNS.

In its sample, this clone was seen once. The chain joins TRBV9 to TRBJ1-2; 7 bases are shared with TRBD1. CDR1 and CDR2 from the germline V gene are SGDLS and YYNGEE. Trimming removed 4 bases from V and 0 bases from J; junction bases left unmatched: 6. CDR3 length: 15 residues. This CDR3 is CASSPRGTANYGYTF. The CDR3 DNA reads as TGTGCCAGCAGCCCCCGTGGGACAGCTAACTATGGCTACACCTTC.